Included here is one T cell receptor (beta chain) sequence, with context. This entry belongs to a study of blood T cell repertoires in COVID-19. Overall study: In each case, the material was cDNA or gDNA derived from T cells, B-cell-depleted T cells, or PBMCs.

Sequencing used immunoSEQ multiplex PCR; TCRdb keeps in-frame clones, though not all of them. In the table there are around 100,000 clones, 80% to 95% of which are singletons. In germline, CDR1 is SGHDN, CDR2 FVKESK. The CDR3 has 13 amino acids. Trimming cost V 6 bases and J 5 bases; bases outside gene matches: 7. This chain uses TRBV14 with TRBJ2-7; 7 bases fit TRBD2. The clonotype comes from a middle-aged man with active COVID-19. Sequencing was done on a sample of peripheral blood. The CDR3 sequence: CASSRQLANEQYF. The CDR3 nucleotides read TGTGCCAGCAGTCGACAACTAGCGAACGAGCAGTACTTC. Variable domain in full (rest from reference TRBV14 and TRBJ2-7): EAGVTQFPSHSVIEKGQTVTLRCDPISGHDNLYWYRRVMGKEIKFLLHFVKESKQDESGMPNNRFLAERTGGTYSTLKVQPAELEDSGVYFCASSRQLANEQYFGPGTRLTVT.